The 16 T cell receptor beta chains reported below all come from one sample, sequenced in a study of technical replicates of blood from a handful of donors. Repertoires were generated with immunoSEQ multiplex PCR, while TCRdb's copy carries only in-frame clones and drops some. The sample carries about 13,000 clones, about 95% recorded once. The sample taken for sequencing was PBMCs. Receptors originate from a human donor in good health.

The rearrangement uses TRBV5-8 and TRBJ1-4, with 7 positions matching TRBD1. The CDR3 sequence is 16 residues long. CDR1 is SGHTS, CDR2 YDEGEE, per germline. The V and J ends lost 4 bases and 0 bases, in that order; junction bases with no gene match: 6. The CDR3 DNA sequence: TGTGCCAGCAGCCTGACAGGGAGTGCAACTAATGAAAAACTGTTTTTT. Encoded protein: CASSLTGSATNEKLFF. Variable domain in full (rest from reference TRBV5-8 and TRBJ1-4): EAGVTQSPTHLIKTRGQQATLRCSPISGHTSVYWYQQALGLGLQFLLWYDEGEERNRGNFPPRFSGRQFPNYSSELNVNALELEDSALYLCASSLTGSATNEKLFFGSGTQLSVL.

V and J are TRBV19 and TRBJ1-1, with 8 bases identical to TRBD1. Germline CDR1 and CDR2: LNHDA and SQIVND (reference sequence). Trimming took 6 bases from V and 1 from J; bases not matched to a gene: 7. This CDR3 is 15 amino acids long. CDR3 amino acids: CASRVQGAQNTEAFF. The CDR3 DNA is TGTGCCAGTAGAGTTCAGGGGGCGCAGAACACTGAAGCTTTCTTT.

This clone was seen just once. J is TRBJ2-7 and V is TRBV6-1; TRBD1 agrees at 10 bases. The V gene end was trimmed by 5 bases and the J gene end by 9 bases; junction bases not matched to a gene: 10. CDR1 and CDR2 (germline): MNHNS, SASEGT. CDR3 length: 14 residues. This CDR3 reads CASSFPGTGVRQYF. The CDR3 region has the DNA TGTGCCAGCAGTTTCCCCGGGACAGGGGTAAGGCAGTACTTC.

The J gene is TRBJ1-1, the V gene TRBV5-4, with unresolved D. CDR3 size: 17 residues. Per the germline V gene, CDR1 is SGHNT and CDR2 is YYREEE (reference sequence). The V end was cut by 1 base, the J end by 0 bases, with 16 bases between. CDR3 amino acids: CASSLLRGWGVNTEAFF. The CDR3 nucleotides are TGTGCCAGCAGCTTGTTGCGGGGTTGGGGAGTGAACACTGAAGCTTTCTTT.

This chain links TRBV7-9 with TRBJ2-5, with 9 nucleotides matching TRBD2. The CDR3 has 11 amino acids. The V gene's germline CDR1 is SEHNR and CDR2 FQNEAQ (reference sequence). With 6 bases clipped from V and 13 bases from J, the junction kept 6 bases outside the gene matches. Written as DNA, the CDR3 is TGTGCCAGCAGTCTTAGCGGGAGTGGGTACTTC. Translated: CASSLSGSGYF.

The V and J genes are TRBV5-6 and TRBJ2-2; no definite D call. The CDR3 extends over 13 amino acids. In germline, CDR1 is SGHDT, CDR2 YYEEEE. The V gene lost 4 bases and the J gene lost 5 bases, with 9 bases spanning the gap. The CDR3 spells CASSISRTGELFF. CDR3 sequence (DNA): TGTGCCAGCAGCATCTCACGGACCGGGGAGCTGTTTTTT. Drawing the rest from reference TRBV5-6 and TRBJ2-2, the complete variable domain is DAGVTQSPTHLIKTRGQQVTLRCSPKSGHDTVSWYQQALGQGPQFIFQYYEEEERQRGNFPDRFSGHQFPNYSSELNVNALLLGDSALYLCASSISRTGELFFGEGSRLTVL.

The chain joins TRBV11-2 to TRBJ2-7; D is unclear. The CDR3 covers 14 residues. V lost 1 base and J lost 3, with 10 bases in between. Germline CDR1 SGHAT, CDR2 FQNNGV. For the CDR3, the DNA is TGTGCCAGCAGCTTAGGTGGCATAATCTACGAGCAGTACTTC. This gives the protein CASSLGGIIYEQYF.

This clone appeared once. The chain is built from TRBV5-6 and TRBJ2-1, with 11 bases identical to TRBD2. CDR1 is SGHDT, CDR2 YYEEEE, per germline. V lost 3 bases and J lost 3; bases outside the gene matches: 11. The CDR3 covers 18 residues. The CDR3 DNA reads as TGTGCCAGCAGCTGGGATCCCACTAGCGGGAGAGGCTACAATGAGCAGTTCTTC. This sequence encodes CASSWDPTSGRGYNEQFF.

The genes are TRBV27 and TRBJ1-1; D gene ambiguous. Per germline, CDR1 MNHEY and CDR2 SMNVEV (reference sequence). Trimming removed 4 bases from V and 2 bases from J, with 8 bases in between. This CDR3 is built from 13 residues. This CDR3 is CASSSRENTEAFF. In DNA, the CDR3 is TGTGCCAGCAGTTCTAGAGAAAACACTGAAGCTTTCTTT.

The chain links TRBV7-9 to TRBJ2-2; 15 bases agree with TRBD2. The CDR3 sequence is 18 residues long. The V and J ends lost 4 bases and 6 bases, in that order; junction bases with no gene match: 9. Germline V lookup: CDR1 SEHNR, CDR2 FQNEAQ (reference sequence). CDR3 nucleotides: TGTGCCAGCAGCTCGAGCCTCGGACTAGCGGGAGGGGCCGGGGAGCTGTTTTTT. It encodes CASSSSLGLAGGAGELFF.

The CDR3 DNA sequence: TGTGCCTGGAACCCAGGGGGCAATCAGCCCCAGCATTTT. Encoded protein: CAWNPGGNQPQHF. The chain links TRBV30 to TRBJ1-5, with a weak D call TRBD1 (6 bases). Trimming left V 4 bases short and J 2 bases short, with 9 bases between. Germline CDR1 and CDR2: GTSNPN and SVGIG (reference sequence). This CDR3 contains 13 residues.

This rearrangement joins TRBV28 to TRBJ1-4; tentative D call: TRBD1 (5 bases). The V gene's germline CDR1 is MDHEN and CDR2 SYDVKM. CDR3 length: 15 amino acids. Trimming stripped 2 bases from V and 5 bases from J, with 12 bases between. CDR3 loop: CASSLPRGGNEKLFF. The CDR3 coding sequence is TGTGCCAGCAGTTTACCCCGGGGGGGGAATGAAAAACTGTTTTTT.

V gene TRBV13 combines with J gene TRBJ2-1; TRBD1 is a possible D gene (5 bases). Germline CDR1 is PRHDT and CDR2 is FYEKMQ (reference sequence). The CDR3 has 18 amino acids. Trimming shortened V by 5 bases and J by 0 bases, and 20 bases separated the two germline ends. The CDR3 spells CASSPPPVGLYSYNEQFF. The CDR3 DNA is TGTGCCAGCAGCCCACCCCCGGTGGGGCTCTACTCCTACAATGAGCAGTTCTTC.

The chain joins TRBV30 to TRBJ1-4, with 7 bases aligning to TRBD1. V lost 5 bases, J lost 7 bases, and 10 bases stayed unmatched. The length of the CDR3 is 14 residues. Germline CDR1 reads GTSNPN; CDR2 reads SVGIG (reference sequence). The CDR3 nucleotides are TGTGCCTGGCGGACAGGCGTGGGGCCTGAAAAACTGTTTTTT. Its protein product is CAWRTGVGPEKLFF.

The V call is TRBV6-1, the J call TRBJ2-7; tentatively, D is TRBD1 (7 bases). CDR1 and CDR2 (germline): MNHNS, SASEGT. The germline V and J ends were trimmed by 1 base and 4 bases, with 14 bases remaining between them. The CDR3 is 15 amino acids. DNA of the CDR3: TGTGCCAGCAGTGAAGAGGAGGGGGCGACGTACGAGCAGTACTTC. This encodes CASSEEEGATYEQYF.

This clone is a singleton in its sample. V is TRBV2 and J is TRBJ2-5, with 8 bases fitting TRBD2. The CDR3 covers 14 residues. J gave up 7 bases and V 7 bases, and 11 bases lay outside the gene matches. The germline V gene has CDR1 SNHLY and CDR2 FYNNEI. The CDR3 DNA is TGTGCCAGCACGACGGGGGGGGTATTGGGGACCCAGTACTTC. This translates into CASTTGGVLGTQYF.